The 16 T cell receptor beta chains in this list originate from one sample, sequenced in a study of tumor T cells in aggressive B-cell lymphoma. Generated by immunoSEQ multiplex PCR, the TCRdb table keeps only in-frame clones and is missing some. The sample contains 1,800 or so clones, approximately 86% of which appear only once. Sequenced material: tumor tissue. These receptors all stem from an adult with diffuse large B cell lymphoma.

The genes are TRBV5-1 and TRBJ2-1, with no clear D. This CDR3 region has 13 residues. Germline values: CDR1 SGHRS, CDR2 YFSETQ. Trimming took 0 bases from V and 8 from J, leaving 9 bases between them. The DNA for the CDR3 is TGCGCCAGCAGCTTGGTCCGGGTTGATGAGCAGTTCTTC. Protein product: CASSLVRVDEQFF.

This rearrangement joins TRBV9 to TRBJ2-4; possibly TRBD2 for D (8 bases). The CDR3 covers 21 residues. CDR1 is SGDLS and CDR2 is YYNGEE in the germline V gene. V dropped 3 bases and J dropped 0 bases, with 28 bases sitting between them. CDR3 sequence: CASSESTGVLAVMEAKNIQYF. The CDR3 DNA follows: TGTGCCAGCAGCGAGTCTACAGGGGTACTAGCGGTGATGGAAGCCAAAAACATTCAGTACTTC.

The chain links TRBV18 to TRBJ2-7, with 7 bases identical to TRBD2. V was clipped by 3 bases and J by 1 base; unmatched bases: 9. In germline, CDR1 is KGHSH, CDR2 LQKENI. The CDR3 totals 16 residues. CDR3 loop: CASSPRVSGLSYEQYF. As DNA, the CDR3 is TGTGCCAGCTCACCCCGGGTTAGCGGGTTATCCTACGAGCAGTACTTC.

V usage is TRBV2 and J usage is TRBJ2-7, with 7 nucleotides matching TRBD1. The CDR3 loop spans 15 amino acids. V dropped 5 bases and J dropped 4; count of bases not matched to a gene: 11. Germline V gives CDR1 SNHLY, CDR2 FYNNEI. CDR3 bases: TGTGCCAGCAGTCAACTAGGACAGGTTCCTTACGAGCAGTACTTC. Protein product: CASSQLGQVPYEQYF.

This chain joins TRBV6-1 and TRBJ1-4; 8 bases match TRBD1. CDR1 and CDR2 from the germline V gene are MNHNS and SASEGT. V was clipped by 6 bases and J by 6 bases; unmatched bases: 3. The CDR3 is 13 residues long. CDR3 sequence: CASSPGGDEKLFF. As DNA, the CDR3 is TGTGCCAGCAGCCCAGGGGGCGATGAAAAACTGTTTTTT.

The chain uses TRBV9 and TRBJ2-5; no clear D gene. Germline V CDR1 and CDR2: SGDLS, YYNGEE. The CDR3 has 12 residues. V was clipped by 4 bases and J by 4 bases, with 8 bases between them. The CDR3 loop reads CASSPGGETQYF. The CDR3 coding sequence is TGTGCCAGCAGCCCCGGCGGAGAGACCCAGTACTTC.

This rearrangement joins TRBV11-2 to TRBJ2-1, with D possibly TRBD1 on 5 matching bases. The CDR3 has 13 amino acids. Trimming pared 3 bases from V and 4 bases from J, leaving 7 bases between. Germline CDR1 is SGHAT and CDR2 is FQNNGV. The CDR3 is CASSLDTYNEQFF. In DNA, the CDR3 is TGTGCCAGCAGCTTGGACACGTACAATGAGCAGTTCTTC.

This chain links TRBV20-1 with TRBJ1-4; D might be TRBD1 (5 bases). Trimming stripped 0 bases from V and 13 bases from J, with 9 bases between. CDR3 length: 11 amino acids. The germline CDR1 and CDR2 sequences are DFQATT and SNEGSKA (reference sequence). CDR3 sequence: CSAREGGGLFF. Written as DNA, the CDR3 is TGCAGTGCTAGAGAGGGGGGTGGACTGTTTTTT.

The CDR3 nucleotides read TGTGCCAGCAGCGGGACACCGGGGACCGGGGAGCTGTTTTTT. As protein: CASSGTPGTGELFF. The chain couples TRBV6-4 to TRBJ2-2; D is possibly TRBD1 (6 bases). V was trimmed by 6 bases and J by 5 bases, leaving 13 bases between them. In germline, CDR1 is MRHNA, CDR2 SNTAGT. This CDR3 has 14 amino acids.

The gene calls are TRBV5-1 and TRBJ2-5, with 12 bases aligning to TRBD2. The better agreement between TRBJ2-7 and the DNA end casts doubt on the J call. CDR1 and CDR2 (germline): SGHRS, YFSETQ. The CDR3 is 17 amino acids. The CDR3 spells CASSGGLAGGLLYEQYF. DNA of the CDR3: TGCGCCAGCAGCGGGGGACTAGCGGGCGGCCTCCTCTACGAGCAGTACTTC.

This chain uses TRBV7-9 with TRBJ1-2; the match to TRBD1 covers 9 bases. The CDR3 consists of 13 residues. The germline V gene has CDR1 SEHNR and CDR2 FQNEAQ (reference sequence). Trimming took 5 bases from V and 6 from J; bases not matched to a gene: 4. For the CDR3, the DNA is TGTGCCAGCAGCATGGGACAGGGCGATGGCTACACCTTC. This sequence encodes CASSMGQGDGYTF.

This sequence joins TRBV7-2 and TRBJ2-7, with a weak D call TRBD1 (6 bases). Trimming took 1 base from V and 0 from J, leaving 10 bases between them. Looked up from germline, CDR1 is SGHTA and CDR2 is FQGNSA. CDR3 length: 15 residues. The CDR3 region is CASSLDRAHSYEQYF. In DNA, the CDR3 is TGTGCCAGCAGCTTAGACAGGGCTCACTCCTACGAGCAGTACTTC.

The rearrangement links TRBV6-6 to TRBJ1-5, with TRBD1 identical over 8 bases. After removal of 6 bases from V and 2 bases from J, the junction contained 6 bases not matched to a gene. The CDR3 runs to 15 residues. Germline V lookup: CDR1 MNHNY, CDR2 SVGAGI (reference sequence). The CDR3 DNA reads as TGTGCCAGCAGCACAGGGGGAGTGGGCAATCAGCCCCAGCATTTT. Its protein product is CASSTGGVGNQPQHF.

The chain joins TRBV6-7 to TRBJ2-1, with 7 bases fitting TRBD2. TRBV6-7 is an ORF, with its function uncertain. Germline trimming cut 5 bases from V and 8 bases from J; bases unmatched to any gene: 18. This CDR3 contains 17 residues. CDR3 protein: CASSPPTREAATDEQFF. DNA for the CDR3: TGTGCCAGCAGTCCTCCAACTCGGGAGGCCGCTACGGATGAGCAGTTCTTC.

This clone appeared once. The rearrangement links TRBV21-1 to TRBJ2-2; the table's D call TRBD1 went unverified against the DNA. TRBV21-1 has pseudogene status. The CDR3 is 10 residues long. The CDR3 is CARQSGELFF. CDR3 nucleotide sequence: TGTGCCAGACAGTCGGGGGAGCTGTTTTTT.

The gene calls are TRBV6-5 and TRBJ1-2; 11 bases agree with TRBD1. Germline V gene data show CDR1 as MNHEY and CDR2 as SVGAGI. V was clipped by 1 base and J by 9 bases; unmatched bases: 10. This CDR3 is built from 16 residues. Written as DNA, the CDR3 is TGTGCCAGCAGTTACTTTTTGGGACAGGGGGTTTCTAGCTACACCTTC. Its translation: CASSYFLGQGVSSYTF.